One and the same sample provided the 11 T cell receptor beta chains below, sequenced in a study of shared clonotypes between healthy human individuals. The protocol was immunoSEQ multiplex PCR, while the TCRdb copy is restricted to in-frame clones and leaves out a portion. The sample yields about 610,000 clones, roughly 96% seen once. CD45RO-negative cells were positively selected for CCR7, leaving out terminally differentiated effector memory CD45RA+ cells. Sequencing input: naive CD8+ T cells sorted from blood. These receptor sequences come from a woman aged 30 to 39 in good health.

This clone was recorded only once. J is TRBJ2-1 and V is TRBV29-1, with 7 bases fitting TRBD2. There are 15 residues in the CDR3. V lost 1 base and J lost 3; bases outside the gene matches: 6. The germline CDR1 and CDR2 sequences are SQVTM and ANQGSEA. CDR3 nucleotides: TGCAGCGTTGAAGGGTCTAAGCGGGACTACAATGAGCAGTTCTTC. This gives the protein CSVEGSKRDYNEQFF.

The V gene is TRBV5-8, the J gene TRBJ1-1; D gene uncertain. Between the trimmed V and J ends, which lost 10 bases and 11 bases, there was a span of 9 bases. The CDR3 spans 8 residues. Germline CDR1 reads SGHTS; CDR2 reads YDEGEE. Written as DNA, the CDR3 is TGTGCCTATGCGGGGGCTTTCTTT. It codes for CAYAGAFF.

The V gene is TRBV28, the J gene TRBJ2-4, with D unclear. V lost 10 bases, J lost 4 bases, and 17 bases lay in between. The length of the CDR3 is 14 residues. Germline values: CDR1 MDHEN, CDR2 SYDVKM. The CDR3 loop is CATHSIRGKNIQYF. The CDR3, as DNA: TGTGCCACTCACTCAATCCGCGGAAAAAACATTCAGTACTTC.

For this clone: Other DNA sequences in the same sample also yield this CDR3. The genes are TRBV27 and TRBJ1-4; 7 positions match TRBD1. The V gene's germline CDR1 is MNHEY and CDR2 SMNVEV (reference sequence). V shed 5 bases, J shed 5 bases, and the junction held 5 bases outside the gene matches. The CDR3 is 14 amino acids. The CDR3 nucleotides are TGTGCCAGCAGTAGAACAGGGGCGAATGAAAAACTGTTTTTT. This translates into CASSRTGANEKLFF.

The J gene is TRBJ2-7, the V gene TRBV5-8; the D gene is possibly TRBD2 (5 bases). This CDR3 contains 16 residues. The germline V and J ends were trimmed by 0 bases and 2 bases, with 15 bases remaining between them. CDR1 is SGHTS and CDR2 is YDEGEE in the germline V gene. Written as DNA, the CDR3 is TGTGCCAGCAGCTTGGAGCCGGACTCCCGAACCTACGAGCAGTACTTC. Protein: CASSLEPDSRTYEQYF.

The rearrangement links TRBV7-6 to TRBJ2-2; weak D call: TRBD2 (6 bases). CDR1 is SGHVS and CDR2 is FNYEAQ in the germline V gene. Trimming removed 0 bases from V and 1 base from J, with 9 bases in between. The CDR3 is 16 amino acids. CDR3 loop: CASSLAASENTGELFF. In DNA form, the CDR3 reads TGTGCCAGCAGCTTAGCTGCTAGCGAGAACACCGGGGAGCTGTTTTTT.

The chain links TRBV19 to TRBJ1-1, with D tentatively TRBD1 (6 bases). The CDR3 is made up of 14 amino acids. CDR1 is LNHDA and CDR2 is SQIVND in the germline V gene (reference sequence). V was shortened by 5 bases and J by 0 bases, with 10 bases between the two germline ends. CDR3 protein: CASSEGVVNTEAFF. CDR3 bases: TGTGCCAGTAGTGAGGGGGTGGTGAACACTGAAGCTTTCTTT.

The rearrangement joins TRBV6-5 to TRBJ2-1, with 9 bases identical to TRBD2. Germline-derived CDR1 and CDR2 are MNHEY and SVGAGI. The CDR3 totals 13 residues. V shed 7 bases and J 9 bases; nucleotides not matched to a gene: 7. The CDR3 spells CASNEREVGEQFF. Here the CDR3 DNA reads TGTGCCAGCAACGAGCGGGAGGTGGGTGAGCAGTTCTTC.

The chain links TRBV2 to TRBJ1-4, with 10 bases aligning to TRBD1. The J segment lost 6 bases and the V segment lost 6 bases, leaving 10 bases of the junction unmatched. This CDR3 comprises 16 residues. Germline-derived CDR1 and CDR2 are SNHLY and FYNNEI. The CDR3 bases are TGTGCCAGCAGCCCACCCGGGACAGGGGACGATGAAAAACTGTTTTTT. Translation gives CASSPPGTGDDEKLFF.

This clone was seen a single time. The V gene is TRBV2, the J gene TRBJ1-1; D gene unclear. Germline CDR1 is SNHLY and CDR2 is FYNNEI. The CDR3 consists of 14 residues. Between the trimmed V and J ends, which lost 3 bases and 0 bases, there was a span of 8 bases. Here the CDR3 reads CASSEYRLNTEAFF. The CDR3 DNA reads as TGTGCCAGCAGTGAGTACAGACTGAACACTGAAGCTTTCTTT.

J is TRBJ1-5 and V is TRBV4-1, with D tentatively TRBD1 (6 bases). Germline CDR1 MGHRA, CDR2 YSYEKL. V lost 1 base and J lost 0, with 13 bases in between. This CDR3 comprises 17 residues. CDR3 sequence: CASSQGGGHGSNQPQHF. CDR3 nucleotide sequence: TGCGCCAGCAGCCAAGGGGGGGGACACGGTAGCAATCAGCCCCAGCATTTT.